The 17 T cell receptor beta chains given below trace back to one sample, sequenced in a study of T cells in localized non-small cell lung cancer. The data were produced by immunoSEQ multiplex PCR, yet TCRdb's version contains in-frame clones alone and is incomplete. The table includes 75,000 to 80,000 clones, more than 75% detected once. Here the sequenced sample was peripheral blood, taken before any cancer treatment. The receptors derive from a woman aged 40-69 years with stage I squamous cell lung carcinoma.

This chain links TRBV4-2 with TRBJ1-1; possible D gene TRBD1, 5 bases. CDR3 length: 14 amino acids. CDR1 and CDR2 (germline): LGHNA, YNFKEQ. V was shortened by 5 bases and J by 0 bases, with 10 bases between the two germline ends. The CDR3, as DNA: TGTGCCAGCAGCACAGGAGAAATGAACACTGAAGCTTTCTTT. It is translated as CASSTGEMNTEAFF.

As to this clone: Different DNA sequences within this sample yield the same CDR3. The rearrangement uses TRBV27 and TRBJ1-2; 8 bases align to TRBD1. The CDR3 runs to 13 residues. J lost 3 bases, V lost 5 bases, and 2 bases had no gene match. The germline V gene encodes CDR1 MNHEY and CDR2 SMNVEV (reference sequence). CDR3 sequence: CASSGQGDYGYTF. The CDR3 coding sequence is TGTGCCAGCAGTGGACAGGGTGACTATGGCTACACCTTC.

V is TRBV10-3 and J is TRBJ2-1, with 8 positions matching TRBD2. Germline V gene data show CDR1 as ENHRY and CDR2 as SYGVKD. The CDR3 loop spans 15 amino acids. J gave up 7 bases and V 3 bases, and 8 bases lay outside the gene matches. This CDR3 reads CAISDHLERGNEQFF. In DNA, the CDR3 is TGTGCCATCAGTGATCATTTAGAGCGGGGGAATGAGCAGTTCTTC.

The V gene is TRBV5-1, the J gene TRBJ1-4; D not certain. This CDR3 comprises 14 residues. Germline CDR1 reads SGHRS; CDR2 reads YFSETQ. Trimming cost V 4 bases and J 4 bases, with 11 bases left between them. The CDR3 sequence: CASSPGRINEKLFF. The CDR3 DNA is TGCGCCAGCAGCCCCGGACGGATTAATGAAAAACTGTTTTTT.

The CDR3 spells CASSGASPQGGELFF. CDR3 sequence (DNA): TGTGCCAGCAGTGGAGCTTCCCCGCAGGGCGGGGAGCTGTTTTTT. V and J are TRBV2 and TRBJ2-2; a possible D gene is TRBD1 (5 bases). Germline CDR1 is SNHLY and CDR2 is FYNNEI. The V and J ends lost 4 bases and 7 bases respectively, with 16 bases between them. This CDR3 region has 15 residues.

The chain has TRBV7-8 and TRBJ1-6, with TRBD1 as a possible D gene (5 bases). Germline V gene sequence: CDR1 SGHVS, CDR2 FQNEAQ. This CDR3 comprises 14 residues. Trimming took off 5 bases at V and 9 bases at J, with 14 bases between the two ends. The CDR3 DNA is TGTGCCAGCAGCGCAGCCTCCGGGGCTTCACCCCTCCACTTT. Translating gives CASSAASGASPLHF.

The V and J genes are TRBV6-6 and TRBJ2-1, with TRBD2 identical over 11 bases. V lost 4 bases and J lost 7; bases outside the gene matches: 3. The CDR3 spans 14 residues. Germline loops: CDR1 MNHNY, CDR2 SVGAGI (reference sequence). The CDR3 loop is CASSLAGGLNEQFF. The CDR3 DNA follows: TGTGCCAGCAGTTTAGCGGGGGGGCTAAATGAGCAGTTCTTC.

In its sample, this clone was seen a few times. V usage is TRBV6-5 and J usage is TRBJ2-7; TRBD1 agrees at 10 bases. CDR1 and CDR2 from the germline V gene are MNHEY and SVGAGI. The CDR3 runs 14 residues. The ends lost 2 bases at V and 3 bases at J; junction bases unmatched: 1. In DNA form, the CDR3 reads TGTGCCAGCAGTTACGGGACAGGGGTCTACGAGCAGTACTTC. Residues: CASSYGTGVYEQYF.

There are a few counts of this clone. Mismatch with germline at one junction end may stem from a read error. DNA of the CDR3: TGTGCCAGCAGGTTAGGTGGGACAGGTGGAAACACCATATATTTT. It yields the protein CASRLGGTGGNTIYF. This chain connects TRBV13 to TRBJ1-3; TRBD1 matches at 8 bases. This CDR3 contains 15 residues. Per the germline V gene, CDR1 is PRHDT and CDR2 is FYEKMQ (reference sequence).

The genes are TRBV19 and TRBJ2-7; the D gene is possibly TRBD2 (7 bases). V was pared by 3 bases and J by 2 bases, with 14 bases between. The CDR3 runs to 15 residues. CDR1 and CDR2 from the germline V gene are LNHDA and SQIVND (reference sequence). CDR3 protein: CASSMGGPNTYEQYF. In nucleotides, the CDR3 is TGTGCCAGTAGTATGGGGGGGCCAAATACCTACGAGCAGTACTTC.

In nucleotides, the CDR3 is TGTGCCAGCAGACCAGACACCTCTAGCACAGATACGCAGTATTTT. Protein sequence: CASRPDTSSTDTQYF. This rearrangement joins TRBV6-1 to TRBJ2-3; D is unclear. Germline loops: CDR1 MNHNS, CDR2 SASEGT. The CDR3 runs 15 residues. V lost 6 bases to trimming and J lost 0 bases, with 13 bases between them.

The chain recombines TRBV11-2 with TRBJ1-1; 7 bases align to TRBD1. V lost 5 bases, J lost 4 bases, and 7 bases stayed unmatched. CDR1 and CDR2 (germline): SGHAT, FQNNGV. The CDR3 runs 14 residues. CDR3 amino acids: CASSQRQGLTEAFF. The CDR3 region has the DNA TGTGCCAGCAGCCAAAGACAGGGCCTCACTGAAGCTTTCTTT.

The DNA for the CDR3 is TGTGCCAGCAGTTACGAACAGGGAATGCTCGGCTACACCTTC. Protein: CASSYEQGMLGYTF. The chain has TRBV6-6 and TRBJ1-2; D may be TRBD1 (6 bases). Trimming pared 2 bases from V and 8 bases from J, leaving 15 bases between. CDR1 is MNHNY and CDR2 is SVGAGI in the germline V gene (reference sequence). The CDR3 is 14 amino acids.

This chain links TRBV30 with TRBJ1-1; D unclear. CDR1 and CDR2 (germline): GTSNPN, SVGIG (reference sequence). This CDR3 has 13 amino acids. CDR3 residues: CAGGGKGYSEAFF. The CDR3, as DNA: TGTGCTGGAGGAGGGAAAGGGTACTCTGAAGCTTTCTTT.

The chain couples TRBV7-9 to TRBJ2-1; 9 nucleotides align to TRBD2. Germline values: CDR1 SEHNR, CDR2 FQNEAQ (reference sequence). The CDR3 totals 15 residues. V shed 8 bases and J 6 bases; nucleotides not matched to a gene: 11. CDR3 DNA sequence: TGTGCCAGCGCGTACTTCAGCGGGGGGCTCAATGAGCAGTTCTTC. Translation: CASAYFSGGLNEQFF.

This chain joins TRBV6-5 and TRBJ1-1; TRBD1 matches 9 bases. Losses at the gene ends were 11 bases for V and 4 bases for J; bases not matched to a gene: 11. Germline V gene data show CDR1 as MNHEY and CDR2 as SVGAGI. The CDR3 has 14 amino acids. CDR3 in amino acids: CAVGGQGPGTEAFF. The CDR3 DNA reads TGTGCCGTAGGGGGACAGGGTCCGGGCACTGAAGCTTTCTTT.

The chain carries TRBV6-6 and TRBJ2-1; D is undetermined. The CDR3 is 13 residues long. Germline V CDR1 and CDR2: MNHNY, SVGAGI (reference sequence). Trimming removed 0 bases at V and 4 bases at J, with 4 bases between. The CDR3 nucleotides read TGTGCCAGCAGTTACTCGAAGTACAATGAGCAGTTCTTC. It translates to CASSYSKYNEQFF.